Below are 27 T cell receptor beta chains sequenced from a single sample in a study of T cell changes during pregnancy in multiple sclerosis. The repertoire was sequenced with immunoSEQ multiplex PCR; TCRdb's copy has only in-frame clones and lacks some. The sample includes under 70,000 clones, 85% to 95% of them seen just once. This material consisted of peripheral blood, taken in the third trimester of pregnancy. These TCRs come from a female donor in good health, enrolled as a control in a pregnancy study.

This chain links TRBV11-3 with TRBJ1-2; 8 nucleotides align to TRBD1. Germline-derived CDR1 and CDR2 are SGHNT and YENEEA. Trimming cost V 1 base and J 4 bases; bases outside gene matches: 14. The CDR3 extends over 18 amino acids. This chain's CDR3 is CASSLGTGQWRSVYGYTF. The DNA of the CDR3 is TGTGCCAGCAGCTTAGGGACAGGGCAGTGGCGGTCGGTCTATGGCTACACCTTC.

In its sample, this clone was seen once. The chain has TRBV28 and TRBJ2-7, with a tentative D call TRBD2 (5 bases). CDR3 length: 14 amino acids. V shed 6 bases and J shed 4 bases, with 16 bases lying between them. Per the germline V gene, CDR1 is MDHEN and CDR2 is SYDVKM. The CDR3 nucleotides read TGTGCCAGCAGGGGAACGGGAAGCCATTACGAGCAGTACTTC. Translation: CASRGTGSHYEQYF. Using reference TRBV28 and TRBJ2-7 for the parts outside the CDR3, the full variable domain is DVKVTQSSRYLVKRTGEKVFLECVQDMDHENMFWYRQDPGLGLRLIYFSYDVKMKEKGDIPEGYSVSREKKERFSLILESASTNQTSMYLCASRGTGSHYEQYFGPGTRLTVT.

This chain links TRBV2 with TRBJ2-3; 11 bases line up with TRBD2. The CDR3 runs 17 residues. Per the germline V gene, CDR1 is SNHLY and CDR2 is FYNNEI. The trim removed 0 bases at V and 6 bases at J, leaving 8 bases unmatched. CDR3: CASSEAVAGGPADTQYF. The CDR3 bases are TGTGCCAGCAGTGAAGCGGTAGCGGGAGGGCCGGCGGATACGCAGTATTTT.

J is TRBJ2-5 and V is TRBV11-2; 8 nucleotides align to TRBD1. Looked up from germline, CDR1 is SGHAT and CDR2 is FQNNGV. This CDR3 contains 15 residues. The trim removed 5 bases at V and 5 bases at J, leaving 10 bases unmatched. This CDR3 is CASSLSDRGWETQYF. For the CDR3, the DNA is TGTGCCAGCAGCCTGAGCGACAGGGGTTGGGAGACCCAGTACTTC.

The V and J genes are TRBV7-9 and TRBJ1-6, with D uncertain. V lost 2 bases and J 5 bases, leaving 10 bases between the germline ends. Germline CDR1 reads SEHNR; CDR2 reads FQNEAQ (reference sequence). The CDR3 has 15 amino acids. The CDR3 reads CASSLSQAHNSPLHF. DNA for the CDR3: TGTGCCAGCAGCTTAAGCCAGGCACATAATTCACCCCTCCACTTT.

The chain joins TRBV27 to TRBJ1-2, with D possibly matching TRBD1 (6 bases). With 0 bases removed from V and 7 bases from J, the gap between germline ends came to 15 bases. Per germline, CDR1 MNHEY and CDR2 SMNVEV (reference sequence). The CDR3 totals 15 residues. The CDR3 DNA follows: TGTGCCAGCAGTTTATCCCCCGGGACATGGAGTGGCTACACCTTC. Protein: CASSLSPGTWSGYTF.

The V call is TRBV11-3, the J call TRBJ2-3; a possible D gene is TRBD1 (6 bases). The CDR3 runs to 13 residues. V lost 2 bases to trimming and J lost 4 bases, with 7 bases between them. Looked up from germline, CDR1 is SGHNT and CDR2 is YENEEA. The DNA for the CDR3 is TGTGCCAGCAGCTTAACAGGGCCAGATACGCAGTATTTT. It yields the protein CASSLTGPDTQYF.

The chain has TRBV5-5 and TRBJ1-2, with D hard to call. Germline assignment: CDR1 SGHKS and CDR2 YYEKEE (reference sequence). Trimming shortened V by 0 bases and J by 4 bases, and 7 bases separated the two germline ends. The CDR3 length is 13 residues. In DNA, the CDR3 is TGTGCCAGCAGCTTGGTAGAAAGCTATGGCTACACCTTC. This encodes CASSLVESYGYTF.

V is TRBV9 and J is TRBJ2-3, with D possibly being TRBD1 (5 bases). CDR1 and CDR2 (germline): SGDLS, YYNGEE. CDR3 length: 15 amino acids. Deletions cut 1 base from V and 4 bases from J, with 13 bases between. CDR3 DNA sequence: TGTGCCAGCAGCGTATTAGGGGTCAGCTCAGATACGCAGTATTTT. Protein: CASSVLGVSSDTQYF.

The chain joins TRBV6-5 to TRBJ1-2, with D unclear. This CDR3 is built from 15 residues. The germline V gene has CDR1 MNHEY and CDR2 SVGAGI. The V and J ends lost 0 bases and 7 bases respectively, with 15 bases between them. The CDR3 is CASSYSTAGKIGYTF. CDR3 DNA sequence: TGTGCCAGCAGTTACTCGACGGCAGGCAAGATTGGCTACACCTTC.

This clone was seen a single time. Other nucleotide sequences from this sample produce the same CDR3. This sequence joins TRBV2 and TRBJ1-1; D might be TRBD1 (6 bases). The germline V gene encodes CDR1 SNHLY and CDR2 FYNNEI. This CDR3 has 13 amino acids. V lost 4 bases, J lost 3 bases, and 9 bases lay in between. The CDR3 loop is CASSAGGHTEAFF. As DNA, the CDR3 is TGTGCCAGCAGTGCGGGGGGCCACACTGAAGCTTTCTTT.

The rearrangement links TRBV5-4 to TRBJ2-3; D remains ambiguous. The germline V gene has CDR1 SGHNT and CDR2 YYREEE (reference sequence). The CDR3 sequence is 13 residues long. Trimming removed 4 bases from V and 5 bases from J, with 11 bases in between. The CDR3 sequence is CASSQPQIDTQYF. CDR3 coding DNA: TGTGCCAGCAGCCAACCCCAGATAGATACGCAGTATTTT. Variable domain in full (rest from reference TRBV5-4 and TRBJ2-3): ETGVTQSPTHLIKTRGQQVTLRCSSQSGHNTVSWYQQALGQGPQFIFQYYREEENGRGNFPPRFSGLQFPNYSSELNVNALELDDSALYLCASSQPQIDTQYFGPGTRLTVL.

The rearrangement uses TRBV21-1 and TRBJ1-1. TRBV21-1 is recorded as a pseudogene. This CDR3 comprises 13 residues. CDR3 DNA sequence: TGTGCCAGCAGCAAGAGTCGGAACACTGAAGCTTTCTTT. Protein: CASSKSRNTEAFF.

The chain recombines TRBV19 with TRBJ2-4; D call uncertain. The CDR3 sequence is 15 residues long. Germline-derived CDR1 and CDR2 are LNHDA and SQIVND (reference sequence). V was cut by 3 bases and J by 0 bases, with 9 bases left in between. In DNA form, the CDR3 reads TGTGCCAGTAGTATGGCCGGGTTAGCCAAAAACATTCAGTACTTC. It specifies CASSMAGLAKNIQYF.

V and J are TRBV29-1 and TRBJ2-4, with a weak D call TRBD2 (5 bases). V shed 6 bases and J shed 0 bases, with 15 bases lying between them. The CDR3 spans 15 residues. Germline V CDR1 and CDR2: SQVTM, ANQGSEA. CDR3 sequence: CSVTDTGIAKNIQYF. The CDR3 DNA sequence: TGCAGCGTCACCGATACGGGGATAGCCAAAAACATTCAGTACTTC. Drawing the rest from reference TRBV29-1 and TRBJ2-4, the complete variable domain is SAVISQKPSRDICQRGTSLTIQCQVDSQVTMMFWYRQQPGQSLTLIATANQGSEATYESGFVIDKFPISRPNLTFSTLTVSNMSPEDSSIYLCSVTDTGIAKNIQYFGAGTRLSVL.

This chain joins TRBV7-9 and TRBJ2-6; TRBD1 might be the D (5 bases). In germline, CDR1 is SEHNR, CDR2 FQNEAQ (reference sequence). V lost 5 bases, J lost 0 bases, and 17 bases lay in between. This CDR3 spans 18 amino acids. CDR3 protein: CASSLGHFWSSGANVLTF. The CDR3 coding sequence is TGTGCCAGCAGCCTCGGACATTTTTGGTCCTCTGGGGCCAACGTCCTGACTTTC.

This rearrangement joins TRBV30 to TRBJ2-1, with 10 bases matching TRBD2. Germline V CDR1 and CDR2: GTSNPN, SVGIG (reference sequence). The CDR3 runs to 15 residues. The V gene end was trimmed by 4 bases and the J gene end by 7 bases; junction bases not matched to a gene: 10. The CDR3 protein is CAWTPLGLARNEQFF. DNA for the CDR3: TGTGCCTGGACCCCACTGGGACTAGCGCGTAATGAGCAGTTCTTC.

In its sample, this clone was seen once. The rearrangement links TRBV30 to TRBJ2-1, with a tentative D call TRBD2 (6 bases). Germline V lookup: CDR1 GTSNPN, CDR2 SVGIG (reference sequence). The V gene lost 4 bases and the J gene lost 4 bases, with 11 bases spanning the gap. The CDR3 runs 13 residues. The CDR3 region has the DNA TGTGCCTGGACGGCTAGCGAGTACAATGAGCAGTTCTTC. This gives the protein CAWTASEYNEQFF.

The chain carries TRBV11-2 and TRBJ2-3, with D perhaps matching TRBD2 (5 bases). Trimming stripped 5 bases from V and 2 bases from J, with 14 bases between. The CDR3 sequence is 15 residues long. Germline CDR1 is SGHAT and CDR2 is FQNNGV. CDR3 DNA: TGTGCCAGCAGCCTATTTAGCGCACCCACAGATACGCAGTATTTT. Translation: CASSLFSAPTDTQYF.

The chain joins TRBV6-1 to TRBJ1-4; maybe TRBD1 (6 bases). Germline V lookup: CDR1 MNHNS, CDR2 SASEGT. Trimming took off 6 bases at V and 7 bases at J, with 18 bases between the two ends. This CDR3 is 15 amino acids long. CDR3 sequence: CASRPLRGKGEKLFF. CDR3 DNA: TGTGCCAGCAGACCACTCAGGGGAAAGGGTGAAAAACTGTTTTTT.

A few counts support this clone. CDR3 sequence reads: CASSDGRRGGADTQYF. The CDR3 nucleotides read TGCGCCAGCTCGGATGGGAGGCGGGGGGGGGCAGATACGCAGTATTTT. The chain joins TRBV10-1 to TRBJ2-3; 9 bases are a match to TRBD2. This CDR3 has 16 amino acids. Trimming cost V 8 bases and J 4 bases; bases outside gene matches: 13. CDR1 is WNHNN, CDR2 SYGVQD, per germline (reference sequence).

The CDR3: CASSSYRGLRDLNTEAFF. CDR3 bases: TGTGCCAGCAGTTCCTACAGGGGGCTTAGGGACTTAAACACTGAAGCTTTCTTT. The J gene is TRBJ1-1, the V gene TRBV27, with TRBD1 matching 9 bases. Germline V gene lookup returns CDR1 MNHEY and CDR2 SMNVEV (reference sequence). V lost 4 bases and J lost 2; bases outside the gene matches: 14. The CDR3 runs to 18 residues.

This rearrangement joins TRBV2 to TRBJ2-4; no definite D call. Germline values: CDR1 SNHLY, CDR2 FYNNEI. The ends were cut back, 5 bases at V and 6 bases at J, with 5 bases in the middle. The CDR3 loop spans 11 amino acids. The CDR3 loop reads CASSPRNIQYF. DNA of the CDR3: TGTGCCAGCAGTCCTCGAAACATTCAGTACTTC.

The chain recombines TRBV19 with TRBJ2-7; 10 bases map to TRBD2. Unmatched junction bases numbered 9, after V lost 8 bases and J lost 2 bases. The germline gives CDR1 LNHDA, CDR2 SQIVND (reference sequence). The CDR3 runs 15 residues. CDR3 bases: TGTGCCAGTGGGGGAGCGGGAGGGTCAACCTACGAGCAGTACTTC. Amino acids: CASGGAGGSTYEQYF.

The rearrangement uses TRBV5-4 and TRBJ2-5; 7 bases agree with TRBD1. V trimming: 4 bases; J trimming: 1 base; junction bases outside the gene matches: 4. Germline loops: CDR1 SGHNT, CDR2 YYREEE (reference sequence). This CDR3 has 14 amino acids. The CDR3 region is CASSTGTAQETQYF. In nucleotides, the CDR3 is TGTGCCAGCAGCACAGGGACAGCCCAAGAGACCCAGTACTTC. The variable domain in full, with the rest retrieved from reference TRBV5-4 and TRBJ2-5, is ETGVTQSPTHLIKTRGQQVTLRCSSQSGHNTVSWYQQALGQGPQFIFQYYREEENGRGNFPPRFSGLQFPNYSSELNVNALELDDSALYLCASSTGTAQETQYFGPGTRLLVL.

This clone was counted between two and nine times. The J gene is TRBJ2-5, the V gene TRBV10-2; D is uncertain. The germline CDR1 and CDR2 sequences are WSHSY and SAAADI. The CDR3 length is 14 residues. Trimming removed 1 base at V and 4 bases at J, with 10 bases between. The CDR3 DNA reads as TGCGCCAGCAGTGAGTTCCGAACTGGAGAGACCCAGTACTTC. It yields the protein CASSEFRTGETQYF.

The CDR3 loop is CASSYSLGAGSPLHF. CDR3 coding DNA: TGTGCCAGCAGTTACTCGCTAGGGGCTGGTTCACCCCTCCACTTT. The chain couples TRBV6-5 to TRBJ1-6, with a weak D call TRBD1 (5 bases). The CDR3 consists of 15 residues. The germline gives CDR1 MNHEY, CDR2 SVGAGI. V gave up 0 bases and J gave up 9 bases, with 12 bases separating them.